A single sample gave rise to the 27 T cell receptor beta chains below, sequenced in a study of shared clonotypes between healthy human individuals. Assay: immunoSEQ multiplex PCR; the TCRdb copy retains only in-frame clones and omits some. The data show some 450,000 clones, with roughly four fifths seen just once and more than 10% held by the top ten. Sequenced: PBMCs. The receptors here all came from a woman between 40 and 55 years old in good health. Some clones in this sample may be carry-over from other donors' samples.

This chain joins TRBV7-2 and TRBJ1-4, with TRBD1 matching 9 bases. This CDR3 comprises 14 residues. Germline V gives CDR1 SGHTA, CDR2 FQGNSA. J lost 11 bases, V lost 3 bases, and 7 bases had no gene match. CDR3 bases: TGTGCCAGCAGCTTTTTGGACAGGGGAAACAAACTGTTTTTT. It encodes CASSFLDRGNKLFF.

The CDR3 here is CASSSTAGENGYTF. The CDR3 nucleotides are TGTGCCAGCAGTTCGACGGCAGGGGAAAATGGCTACACCTTC. The chain joins TRBV6-5 to TRBJ1-2; D is perhaps TRBD1 (6 bases). Per germline, CDR1 MNHEY and CDR2 SVGAGI. The CDR3 is made up of 14 amino acids. Trimming removed 4 bases at V and 6 bases at J, with 15 bases between.

This clone was found a few times. This chain links TRBV4-1 with TRBJ1-1, with D possibly matching TRBD1 (5 bases). Looked up from germline, CDR1 is MGHRA and CDR2 is YSYEKL. Trimming removed 1 base from V and 4 bases from J, with 13 bases in between. This CDR3 region has 15 residues. The CDR3 region has the DNA TGCGCCAGCAGCCAAGCGGGGGGACGGCGCACTGAAGCTTTCTTT. This sequence encodes CASSQAGGRRTEAFF.

The chain uses TRBV7-2 and TRBJ2-5; possibly TRBD1 for D (6 bases). The CDR3 is made up of 16 amino acids. V was trimmed by 5 bases and J by 2 bases, leaving 18 bases between them. CDR1 and CDR2 (germline): SGHTA, FQGNSA. In DNA form, the CDR3 reads TGTGCCAGCAGCGCCACAGGGATGGGGCCTCAAGAGACCCAGTACTTC. It specifies CASSATGMGPQETQYF.

This clone was observed a handful of times. With only one base between it and a far larger clone, this is likely a read error. The V call is TRBV30, the J call TRBJ2-1, with 7 nucleotides matching TRBD2. Unmatched junction bases numbered 13, after V lost 0 bases and J lost 5 bases. CDR1 is GTSNPN, CDR2 SVGIG, per germline (reference sequence). The CDR3 runs to 17 residues. As DNA, the CDR3 is TGTGCCTGGAGTGTTTCCCCGGGGGGACCAGCGGACAATGAGCAGTTCTTC. Translating gives CAWSVSPGGPADNEQFF. Looking up the rest from reference TRBV30 and TRBJ2-1 gives the full variable domain: SQTIHQWPATLVQPVGSPLSLECTVEGTSNPNLYWYRQAAGRGLQLLFYSVGIGQISSEVPQNLSASRPQDRQFILSSKKLLLSDSGFYLCAWSVSPGGPADNEQFFGPGTRLTVL.

The chain has TRBV5-1 and TRBJ2-3, with TRBD2 matching over 13 bases. The CDR3 runs 18 residues. V shed 4 bases, J shed 0 bases, and the junction held 8 bases outside the gene matches. Germline CDR1 and CDR2: SGHRS and YFSETQ. The CDR3 nucleotides read TGCGCCAGCAGCCCAAAGGGACTAGCGGGACCTAGCACAGATACGCAGTATTTT. As protein: CASSPKGLAGPSTDTQYF.

The V call is TRBV30, the J call TRBJ1-2, with D maybe TRBD1 (6 bases). There are 12 residues in the CDR3. Germline CDR1 and CDR2: GTSNPN and SVGIG (reference sequence). Trimming took off 5 bases at V and 4 bases at J, with 11 bases between the two ends. In DNA form, the CDR3 reads TGTGCCTGGTACAGGGAGGTCTATGGCTACACCTTC. Its translation: CAWYREVYGYTF.

Concerning this clone: A far bigger clonotype differs at one base, so this is likely a read error. The same CDR3 is also encoded by other DNA sequences in this sample. The rearrangement joins TRBV30 to TRBJ2-3; D unresolved. CDR1 and CDR2 from the germline V gene are GTSNPN and SVGIG (reference sequence). This CDR3 has 15 amino acids. The CDR3 coding sequence is TGTGCCTGGAGTACCCCCTCGGGCGTCACAGATACGCAGTACTTT. Protein sequence: CAWSTPSGVTDTQYF.

This chain connects TRBV6-4 to TRBJ1-3; a possible D gene is TRBD2 (6 bases). The J call may not be correct, given that the DNA end is closer to TRBJ2-2. The CDR3 is 15 amino acids. Germline assignment: CDR1 MRHNA and CDR2 SNTAGT. For the CDR3, the DNA is TGTGCCAGCAGTGACGGGTCGGGAGACACCGGGGAGCTGTTTTTT. It yields the protein CASSDGSGDTGELFF.

The V and J genes are TRBV29-1 and TRBJ1-2; D not certain. CDR1 is SQVTM and CDR2 is ANQGSEA in the germline V gene. This CDR3 has 12 residues. The ends were cut back, 5 bases at V and 2 bases at J, with 9 bases in the middle. CDR3 sequence (DNA): TGCAGCGTTTCGGACGGGAACTATGGCTACACCTTC. Protein product: CSVSDGNYGYTF.

J is TRBJ2-2 and V is TRBV5-1, with 11 positions matching TRBD2. Germline assignment: CDR1 SGHRS and CDR2 YFSETQ. The CDR3 spans 15 residues. Germline trimming cut 4 bases from V and 4 bases from J; bases unmatched to any gene: 3. The CDR3 is CASSQGLAVTGELFF. DNA for the CDR3: TGCGCCAGCAGCCAGGGACTAGCGGTCACCGGGGAGCTGTTTTTT.

The V gene is TRBV9, the J gene TRBJ2-5, with D perhaps matching TRBD2 (5 bases). The CDR3 is 16 amino acids. The V and J ends lost 0 bases and 1 base respectively, with 13 bases between them. The germline gives CDR1 SGDLS, CDR2 YYNGEE. The CDR3 coding sequence is TGTGCCAGCAGCGTAGGTTGGGAAGGGAGCCAAGAGACCCAGTACTTC. Protein sequence: CASSVGWEGSQETQYF.

The chain is built from TRBV28 and TRBJ2-7, with 11 bases lining up with TRBD1. Germline CDR1 is MDHEN and CDR2 is SYDVKM. Unmatched junction bases numbered 8, after V lost 6 bases and J lost 4 bases. This CDR3 comprises 15 residues. The DNA for the CDR3 is TGTGCCAGCAGCCGCCCCGGGACAGGGGGGTACGAGCAGTACTTC. This translates into CASSRPGTGGYEQYF.

The CDR3 nucleotides read TGCGCCAGCAGCCAAGTAGCGGGAGGATATAATGAGCAGTTCTTC. Amino acids: CASSQVAGGYNEQFF. The chain uses TRBV4-1 and TRBJ2-1, with TRBD2 matching over 10 bases. The length of the CDR3 is 15 residues. In germline, CDR1 is MGHRA, CDR2 YSYEKL. V was clipped by 1 base and J by 7 bases; unmatched bases: 4.

This clone was picked up one time. V is TRBV27 and J is TRBJ2-1; TRBD2 agrees at 7 bases. V shed 6 bases, J shed 6 bases, and the junction held 5 bases outside the gene matches. In germline, CDR1 is MNHEY, CDR2 SMNVEV (reference sequence). The CDR3 covers 13 residues. Written as DNA, the CDR3 is TGTGCCAGCAGCCTCAGCGGGGTCAATGAGCAGTTCTTC. It yields the protein CASSLSGVNEQFF.

This chain uses TRBV10-3 with TRBJ2-7; D remains unclear. The CDR3 sequence is 14 residues long. The germline V and J ends were trimmed by 3 bases and 7 bases, with 16 bases remaining between them. Per germline, CDR1 ENHRY and CDR2 SYGVKD. The CDR3 DNA is TGTGCCATCAGTGACCCCAGAGCCCATGGGGAGCAGTACTTC. Translated: CAISDPRAHGEQYF.

This clone has just a few counts. V is TRBV2 and J is TRBJ2-7; no clear D. CDR1 is SNHLY and CDR2 is FYNNEI in the germline V gene. The CDR3 runs 12 residues. Trimming cost V 11 bases and J 1 base, with 12 bases left between them. The CDR3 sequence is CAGFSTSYEQYF. The CDR3 bases are TGTGCCGGCTTTTCGACGTCCTACGAGCAGTACTTC.

Comments on this clone: Given a much more abundant clone one base away, this may be a read error. The J gene is TRBJ2-5, the V gene TRBV6-4; 8 bases fit TRBD2. Germline values: CDR1 MRHNA, CDR2 SNTAGT. There are 15 residues in the CDR3. The V segment lost 6 bases and the J segment 0 bases; nucleotides outside the gene matches: 6. CDR3: CASRRNSGDQETQYF. CDR3 nucleotide sequence: TGTGCCAGCAGAAGAAATAGCGGGGACCAAGAGACCCAGTACTTC.

V and J are TRBV5-1 and TRBJ1-2, with TRBD1 as a possible D gene (6 bases). Trimming left V 5 bases short and J 0 bases short, with 11 bases between. Germline values: CDR1 SGHRS, CDR2 YFSETQ. The CDR3 has 14 residues. The CDR3 spells CASSFRQANYGYTF. The CDR3, as DNA: TGCGCCAGCAGTTTCAGACAGGCTAACTATGGCTACACCTTC.

V gene TRBV7-2 combines with J gene TRBJ1-4; 9 positions agree with TRBD1. CDR3 length: 17 residues. Germline V gives CDR1 SGHTA, CDR2 FQGNSA. Trimming at V came to 1 base and at J to 7 bases, leaving 10 bases not matched to a gene. CDR3 bases: TGTGCCAGCAGCTTAGTACGGACAGGGGCAGGAGCTGAAAAACTGTTTTTT. Translated: CASSLVRTGAGAEKLFF.

The chain joins TRBV30 to TRBJ2-3, with 8 nucleotides matching TRBD2. The CDR3 covers 14 residues. Germline V gene data show CDR1 as GTSNPN and CDR2 as SVGIG (reference sequence). Trimming at V came to 2 bases and at J to 5 bases, leaving 6 bases not matched to a gene. Here the CDR3 reads CAWSPGGWGDTQYF. The CDR3 bases are TGTGCCTGGAGTCCGGGAGGGTGGGGAGATACGCAGTATTTT.

V gene TRBV1 combines with J gene TRBJ2-7; the table's D call, TRBD2, has no DNA check behind it. TRBV1 is a recognized pseudogene. The CDR3 length is 13 residues. CDR3 sequence reads: CTSSQGPRRRTYF. CDR3 sequence (DNA): TGCACCAGCAGCCAAGGCCCCAGGCGGCGGACTTACTTC.

The CDR3 sequence is CSVASPRGPEQYF. CDR3 in DNA: TGCAGCGTTGCATCCCCACGGGGCCCCGAGCAGTACTTC. The J gene is TRBJ2-7, the V gene TRBV29-1, with D possibly called TRBD1 or TRBD2 (5 bases each). This CDR3 contains 13 residues. V lost 4 bases and J 6 bases, leaving 16 bases between the germline ends. Germline-derived CDR1 and CDR2 are SQVTM and ANQGSEA.

This rearrangement joins TRBV28 to TRBJ1-3, with 8 bases that match TRBD1. J gave up 0 bases and V 5 bases, and 18 bases lay outside the gene matches. Germline V gene lookup returns CDR1 MDHEN and CDR2 SYDVKM. This CDR3 region has 20 residues. The CDR3 sequence: CASSQTGTGRSYFSGNTIYF. In DNA form, the CDR3 reads TGTGCCAGCAGTCAGACCGGGACAGGCCGATCATATTTCTCTGGAAACACCATATATTTT.

The chain joins TRBV28 to TRBJ2-5; unclear D gene. CDR1 is MDHEN and CDR2 is SYDVKM in the germline V gene. The CDR3 spans 14 residues. Between the trimmed V and J ends, which lost 5 bases and 3 bases, there was a span of 13 bases. The CDR3 DNA is TGTGCCAGCAGTAGATGGACCGAGGAAGAGACCCAGTACTTC. Its protein product is CASSRWTEEETQYF.

The CDR3 coding sequence is TGTGCCAGCAGTGAAGCAGCTTACTTGGAGCGGGGAAACTCCTACGAGCAGTACTTC. Its translation is CASSEAAYLERGNSYEQYF. This chain connects TRBV6-1 to TRBJ2-7; 7 positions agree with TRBD2. Trimming at V came to 0 bases and at J to 0 bases, leaving 14 bases not matched to a gene. The CDR3 loop spans 19 amino acids. Germline CDR1 reads MNHNS; CDR2 reads SASEGT.

The chain has TRBV19 and TRBJ2-7; 7 bases agree with TRBD1. V was pared by 6 bases and J by 0 bases, with 8 bases of the junction left unmatched. Germline CDR1 is LNHDA and CDR2 is SQIVND (reference sequence). The CDR3 runs 15 residues. Here the CDR3 reads CASSAPGQSSYEQYF. The CDR3 coding sequence is TGTGCCAGTAGCGCCCCGGGACAGAGCTCCTACGAGCAGTACTTC. Using reference TRBV19 and TRBJ2-7 for the parts outside the CDR3, the full variable domain is DGGITQSPKYLFRKEGQNVTLSCEQNLNHDAMYWYRQDPGQGLRLIYYSQIVNDFQKGDIAEGYSVSREKKESFPLTVTSAQKNPTAFYLCASSAPGQSSYEQYFGPGTRLTVT.